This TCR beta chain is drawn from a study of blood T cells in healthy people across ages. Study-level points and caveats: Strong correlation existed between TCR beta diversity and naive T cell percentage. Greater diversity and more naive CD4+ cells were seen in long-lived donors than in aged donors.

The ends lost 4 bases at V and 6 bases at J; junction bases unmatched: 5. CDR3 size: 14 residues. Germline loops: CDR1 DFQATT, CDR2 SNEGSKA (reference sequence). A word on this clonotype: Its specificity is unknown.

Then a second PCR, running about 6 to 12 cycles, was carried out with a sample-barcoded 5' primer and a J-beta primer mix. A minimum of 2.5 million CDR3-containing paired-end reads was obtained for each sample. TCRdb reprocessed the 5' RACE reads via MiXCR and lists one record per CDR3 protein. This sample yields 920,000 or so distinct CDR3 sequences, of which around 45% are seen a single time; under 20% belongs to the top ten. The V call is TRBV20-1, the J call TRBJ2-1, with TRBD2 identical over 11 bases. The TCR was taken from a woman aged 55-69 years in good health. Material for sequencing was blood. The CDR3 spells CSANSGRAPNEQFF. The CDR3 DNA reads TGCAGTGCTAATAGCGGGAGGGCGCCCAATGAGCAGTTCTTC.